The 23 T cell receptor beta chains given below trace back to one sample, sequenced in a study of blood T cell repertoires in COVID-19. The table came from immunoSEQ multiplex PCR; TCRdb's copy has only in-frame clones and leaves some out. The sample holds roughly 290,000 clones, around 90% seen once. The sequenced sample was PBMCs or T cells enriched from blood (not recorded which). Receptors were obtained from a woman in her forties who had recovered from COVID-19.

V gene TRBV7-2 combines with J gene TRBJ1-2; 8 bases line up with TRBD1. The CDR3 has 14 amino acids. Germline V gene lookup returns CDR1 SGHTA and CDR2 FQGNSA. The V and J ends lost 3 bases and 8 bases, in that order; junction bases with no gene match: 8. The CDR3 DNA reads TGTGCCAGCAGCTTTTTTGATCAGGGGGCGGGCTACACCTTC. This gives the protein CASSFFDQGAGYTF.

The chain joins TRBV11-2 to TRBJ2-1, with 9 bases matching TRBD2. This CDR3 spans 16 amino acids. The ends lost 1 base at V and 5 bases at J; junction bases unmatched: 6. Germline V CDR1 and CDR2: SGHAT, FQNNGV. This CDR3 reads CASSLVRTSAHNEQFF. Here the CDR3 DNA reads TGTGCCAGCAGCTTAGTTAGGACTAGCGCCCACAATGAGCAGTTCTTC.

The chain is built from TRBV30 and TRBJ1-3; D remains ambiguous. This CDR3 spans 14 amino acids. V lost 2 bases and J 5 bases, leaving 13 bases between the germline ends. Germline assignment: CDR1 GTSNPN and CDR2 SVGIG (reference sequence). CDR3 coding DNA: TGTGCCTGGAGTTATAGACATTCTAGAAACACCATATATTTT. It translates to CAWSYRHSRNTIYF.

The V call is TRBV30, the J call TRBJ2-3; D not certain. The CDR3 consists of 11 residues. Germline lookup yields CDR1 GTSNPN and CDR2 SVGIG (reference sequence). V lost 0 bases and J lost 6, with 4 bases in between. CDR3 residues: CAWSVSDTQYF. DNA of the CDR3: TGTGCCTGGAGTGTGTCGGATACGCAGTATTTT. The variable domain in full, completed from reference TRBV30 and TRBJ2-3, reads SQTIHQWPATLVQPVGSPLSLECTVEGTSNPNLYWYRQAAGRGLQLLFYSVGIGQISSEVPQNLSASRPQDRQFILSSKKLLLSDSGFYLCAWSVSDTQYFGPGTRLTVL.

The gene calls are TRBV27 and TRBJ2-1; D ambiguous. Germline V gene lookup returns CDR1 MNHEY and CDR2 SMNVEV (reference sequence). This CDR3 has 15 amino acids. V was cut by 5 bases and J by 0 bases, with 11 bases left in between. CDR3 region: CASSLQVSSYNEQFF. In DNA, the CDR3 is TGTGCCAGCAGTCTTCAGGTCAGCTCCTACAATGAGCAGTTCTTC.

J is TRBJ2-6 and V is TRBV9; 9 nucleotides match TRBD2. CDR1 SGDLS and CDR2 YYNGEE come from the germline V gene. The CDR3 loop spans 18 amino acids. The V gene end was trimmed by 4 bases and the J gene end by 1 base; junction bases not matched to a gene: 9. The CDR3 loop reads CASSPSTGLASGANVLTF. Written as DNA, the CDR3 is TGTGCCAGCAGCCCATCAACGGGACTAGCTTCTGGGGCCAACGTCCTGACTTTC.

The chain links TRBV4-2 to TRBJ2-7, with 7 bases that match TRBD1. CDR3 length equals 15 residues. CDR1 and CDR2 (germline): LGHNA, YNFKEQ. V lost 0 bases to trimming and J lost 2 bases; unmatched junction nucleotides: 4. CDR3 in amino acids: CASSQDDDRAYEQYF. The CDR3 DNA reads TGTGCCAGCAGCCAAGATGACGACAGGGCCTACGAGCAGTACTTC.

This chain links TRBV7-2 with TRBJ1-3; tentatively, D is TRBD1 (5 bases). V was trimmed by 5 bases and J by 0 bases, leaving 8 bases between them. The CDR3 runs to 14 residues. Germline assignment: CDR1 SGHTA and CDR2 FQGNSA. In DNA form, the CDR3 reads TGTGCCAGCAGCCCAAGGGGCTCTGGAAACACCATATATTTT. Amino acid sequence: CASSPRGSGNTIYF.

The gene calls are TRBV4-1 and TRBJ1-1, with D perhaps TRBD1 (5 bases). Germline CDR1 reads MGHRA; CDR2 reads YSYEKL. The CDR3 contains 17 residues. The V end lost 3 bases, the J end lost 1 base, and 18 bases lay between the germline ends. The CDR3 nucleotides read TGCGCCAGCAGCCAGATCCCCTTGAAGGGGCAGAACACTGAAGCTTTCTTT. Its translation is CASSQIPLKGQNTEAFF.

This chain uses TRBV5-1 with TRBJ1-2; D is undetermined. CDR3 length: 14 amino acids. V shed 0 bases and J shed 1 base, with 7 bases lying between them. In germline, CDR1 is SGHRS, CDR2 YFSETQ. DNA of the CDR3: TGCGCCAGCAGCTTGGGAGCGGGTAACTATGGCTACACCTTC. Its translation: CASSLGAGNYGYTF.

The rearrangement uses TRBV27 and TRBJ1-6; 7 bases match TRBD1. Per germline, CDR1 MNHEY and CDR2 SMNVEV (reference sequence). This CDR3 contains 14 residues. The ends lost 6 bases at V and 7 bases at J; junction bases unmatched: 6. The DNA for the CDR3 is TGTGCCAGCAGGGGACAGCCAACCAATTCACCCCTCCACTTT. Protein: CASRGQPTNSPLHF.

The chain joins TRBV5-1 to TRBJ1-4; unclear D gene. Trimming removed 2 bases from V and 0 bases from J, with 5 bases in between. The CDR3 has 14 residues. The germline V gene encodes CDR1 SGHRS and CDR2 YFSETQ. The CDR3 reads CASSLATTNEKLFF. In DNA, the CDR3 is TGCGCCAGCAGCTTAGCTACAACTAATGAAAAACTGTTTTTT.

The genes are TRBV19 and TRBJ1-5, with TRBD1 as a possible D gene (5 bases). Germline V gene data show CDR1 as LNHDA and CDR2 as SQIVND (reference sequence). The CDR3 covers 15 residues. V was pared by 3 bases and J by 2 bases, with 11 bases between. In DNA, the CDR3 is TGTGCCAGTAGTATCATCTCCAGGGGCAATCAGCCCCAGCATTTT. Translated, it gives CASSIISRGNQPQHF.

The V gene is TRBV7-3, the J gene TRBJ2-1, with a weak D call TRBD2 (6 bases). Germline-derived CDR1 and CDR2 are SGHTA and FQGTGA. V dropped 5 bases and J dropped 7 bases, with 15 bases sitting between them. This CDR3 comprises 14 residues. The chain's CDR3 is CASSPVWAGNEQFF. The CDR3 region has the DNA TGTGCCAGCAGCCCCGTTTGGGCGGGAAATGAGCAGTTCTTC.

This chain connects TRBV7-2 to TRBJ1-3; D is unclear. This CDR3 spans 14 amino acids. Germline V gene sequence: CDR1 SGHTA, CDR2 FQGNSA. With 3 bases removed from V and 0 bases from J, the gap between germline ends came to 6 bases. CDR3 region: CASSLEYSGNTIYF. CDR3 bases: TGTGCCAGCAGCTTGGAGTACTCTGGAAACACCATATATTTT.

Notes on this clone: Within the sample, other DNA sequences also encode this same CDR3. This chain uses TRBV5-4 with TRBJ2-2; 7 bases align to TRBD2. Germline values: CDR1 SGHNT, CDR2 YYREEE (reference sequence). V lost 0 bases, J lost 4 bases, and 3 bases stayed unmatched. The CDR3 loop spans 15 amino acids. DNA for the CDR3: TGTGCCAGCAGCTTGGGGGGGAGGGCCACCGGGGAGCTGTTTTTT. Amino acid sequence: CASSLGGRATGELFF.

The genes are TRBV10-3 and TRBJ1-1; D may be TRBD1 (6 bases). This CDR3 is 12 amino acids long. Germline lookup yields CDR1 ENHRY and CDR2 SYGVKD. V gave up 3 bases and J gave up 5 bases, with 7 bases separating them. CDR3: CAISERGTEAFF. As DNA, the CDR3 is TGTGCCATCAGTGAAAGGGGGACTGAAGCTTTCTTT.

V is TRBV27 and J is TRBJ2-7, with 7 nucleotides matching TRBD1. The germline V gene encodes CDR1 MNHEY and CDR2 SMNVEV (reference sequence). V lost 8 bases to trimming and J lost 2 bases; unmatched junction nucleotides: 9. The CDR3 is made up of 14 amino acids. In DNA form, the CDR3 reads TGTGCCAGCTCCATTCGACAGGGAGCCTACGAGCAGTACTTC. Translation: CASSIRQGAYEQYF.

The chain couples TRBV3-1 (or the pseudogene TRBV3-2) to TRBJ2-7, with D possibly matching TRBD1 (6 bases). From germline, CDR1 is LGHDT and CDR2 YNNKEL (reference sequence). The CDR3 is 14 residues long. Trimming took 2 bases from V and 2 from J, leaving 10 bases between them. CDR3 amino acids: CASSQSQGAYEQYF. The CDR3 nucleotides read TGTGCCAGCAGCCAATCACAGGGAGCCTACGAGCAGTACTTC.

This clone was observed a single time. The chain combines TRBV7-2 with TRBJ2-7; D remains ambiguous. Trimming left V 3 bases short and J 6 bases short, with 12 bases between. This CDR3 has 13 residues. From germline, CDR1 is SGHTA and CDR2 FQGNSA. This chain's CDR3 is CASSLMSLGEQYF. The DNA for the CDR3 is TGTGCCAGCAGCTTGATGAGTCTTGGCGAGCAGTACTTC.

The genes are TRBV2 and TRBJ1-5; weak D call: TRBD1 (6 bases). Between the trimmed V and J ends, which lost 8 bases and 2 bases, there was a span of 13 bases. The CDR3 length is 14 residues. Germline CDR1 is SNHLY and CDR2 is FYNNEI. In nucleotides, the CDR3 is TGTGCCAGCGTCAGGGGTGGGGGCAATCAGCCCCAGCATTTT. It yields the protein CASVRGGGNQPQHF.

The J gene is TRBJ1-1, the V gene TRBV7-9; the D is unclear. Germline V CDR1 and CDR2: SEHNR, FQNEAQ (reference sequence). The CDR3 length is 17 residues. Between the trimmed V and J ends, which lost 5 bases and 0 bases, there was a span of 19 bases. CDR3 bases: TGTGCCAGCAGCCTACCCCGGGTTGCAGAAATGAACACTGAAGCTTTCTTT. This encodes CASSLPRVAEMNTEAFF. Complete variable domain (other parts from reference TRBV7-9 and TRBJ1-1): DTGVSQNPRHKITKRGQNVTFRCDPISEHNRLYWYRQTLGQGPEFLTYFQNEAQLEKSRLLSDRFSAERPKGSFSTLEIQRTEQGDSAMYLCASSLPRVAEMNTEAFFGQGTRLTVV.

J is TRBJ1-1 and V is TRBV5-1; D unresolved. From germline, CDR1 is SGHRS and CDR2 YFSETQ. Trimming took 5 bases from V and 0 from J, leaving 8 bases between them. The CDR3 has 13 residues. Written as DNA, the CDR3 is TGCGCCAGCAGGCCGGAGATGAACACTGAAGCTTTCTTT. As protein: CASRPEMNTEAFF.